This T cell receptor (beta chain) was identified during a study of CD8 T cells in ankylosing spondylitis. V lost 4 bases and J 4 bases, leaving 16 bases between the germline ends. CDR1 and CDR2 from the germline V gene are DFQATT and SNEGSKA (reference sequence). The CDR3 has 14 residues. This clonotype has ten or more counts. Its antigen is unknown. A quantitative 5'-RACE method, one with molecular barcodes, was used to make TCR beta libraries. From the 5' RACE reads, TCRdb called clonotypes with MiXCR, one entry per CDR3 protein. In the table there are under 250,000 distinct CDR3 sequences, about 7.3% of which are singletons. Findings of the study overall: Past research had described some motif variants in reactive arthritis synovial fluid and blood. Characteristic of ankylosing spondylitis blood, it appeared, was a TCR beta motif comprising several highly homologous variants. Within peripheral blood, clones linked to disease were CD8+ and relatively rare.

Sequenced: blood, either unsorted or a sorted T cell fraction (not recorded which). The receptor's source is a male donor with ankylosing spondylitis. This rearrangement joins TRBV20-1 to TRBJ1-2, with unresolved D. The CDR3 DNA is TGCAGTGCTAAGACGCCCGCAGCTTTCTATGGCTACACCTTC. Its protein is CSAKTPAAFYGYTF.